A selection of T cell receptor beta chains follows, all from one sample in a study of blood T cell repertoires in COVID-19. Generated by immunoSEQ multiplex PCR, the TCRdb table keeps only in-frame clones and is missing some. The profile shows over 70,000 clones, 80% to 85% of them singletons. The material sequenced was peripheral blood. All receptors come from a human donor in a cohort sampled during active COVID-19. Each CDR3 is given with its conserved first and last residue. The D gene is left open where the match is weak. Expanded clones are given a class, and other clones once, few, many or no size at all.

clone_size d_call j_call v_call cdr3_aa cdr3_nt
NA TRBD2 TRBJ2-5 TRBV7-9 CASSQGAGEETQYF TGTGCCAGCAGCCAGGGCGCGGGGGAGGAGACCCAGTACTTC
NA TRBD1 TRBJ1-5 TRBV24-1 CATSESGTGNNQPQHF TGTGCCACCAGTGAGTCCGGGACAGGGAATAATCAGCCCCAGCATTTT
NA TRBD1 TRBJ1-1 TRBV4-3 CASSQGPPGTANTEAFF TGCGCCAGCAGCCAAGGCCCACCCGGGACAGCGAACACTGAAGCTTTCTTT
few NA TRBJ1-2 TRBV5-8 CASRPGQTAYGYTF TGTGCCAGCAGACCAGGACAGACCGCATATGGCTACACCTTC
NA TRBD1 TRBJ1-1 TRBV4-2 CASSPTRTGGLNTEAFF TGTGCCAGCAGCCCCACGCGAACAGGGGGCCTGAACACTGAAGCTTTCTTT
NA NA TRBJ2-5 TRBV5-5 CASSLDLTGETQYF TGTGCCAGCAGCTTGGACCTGACCGGGGAGACCCAGTACTTC
NA TRBD1 TRBJ2-3 TRBV7-9 CASSPGQGYTDTQYF TGTGCCAGCAGCCCCGGACAGGGGTACACAGATACGCAGTATTTT
NA TRBD1 TRBJ1-3 TRBV9 CASSAGTGVSGNTIYF TGTGCCAGCAGCGCCGGGACAGGGGTCTCTGGAAACACCATATATTTT
NA NA TRBJ1-3 TRBV18 CASSPQELGNTIYF TGTGCCAGCTCACCACAGGAGCTTGGAAACACCATATATTTT
once NA TRBJ2-5 TRBV5-8 CASLAGTHYGETQYF TGTGCCAGCCTGGCCGGGACACACTACGGAGAGACCCAGTACTTC
NA NA TRBJ2-7 TRBV21-1 CASRATGQGPYEQYF TGTGCCAGCAGGGCGACGGGACAGGGCCCCTACGAGCAGTACTTC
once TRBD1 TRBJ1-5 TRBV6-6 CASSPRGDSKPGNQPQHF TGTGCCAGCAGTCCTAGGGGGGACAGCAAGCCGGGCAATCAGCCCCAGCATTTT
few NA TRBJ1-2 TRBV6-6 CASSYSASPNYGYTF TGTGCCAGCAGTTACTCGGCCTCACCCAACTATGGCTACACCTTC
NA TRBD1 TRBJ2-1 TRBV7-8 CASSQTGGHNEQFF TGTGCCAGCAGCCAGACAGGGGGACACAATGAGCAGTTCTTC
NA TRBD1 TRBJ2-7 TRBV9 CASSVGTGATYEQYF TGTGCCAGCAGCGTAGGGACAGGGGCCACCTACGAGCAGTACTTC
NA TRBD2 TRBJ2-2 TRBV5-8 CASSLGGAGVAGELFF TGTGCCAGCAGCTTGGGTGGCGCGGGGGTTGCCGGGGAGCTGTTTTTT
NA NA TRBJ2-5 TRBV5-6 CASSLVSGEETQYF TGTGCCAGCAGCTTGGTATCAGGGGAGGAGACCCAGTACTTC
once NA TRBJ2-2 TRBV12-3/TRBV12-4 CASSQFEDGELFF TGTGCCAGCTCCCAGTTTGAGGACGGGGAGCTGTTTTTT
NA NA TRBJ2-1 TRBV4-1 CASSLVSSSYNEQFF TGCGCCAGCAGCCTAGTGTCGAGCTCCTACAATGAGCAGTTCTTC